One and the same sample provided the 21 T cell receptor beta chains below, sequenced in a study of beta chain features in type 1 diabetes. Reverse transcribing all isolated RNA meant expressed TCRB transcripts were sequenced. This table comes from immunoSEQ multiplex PCR, and its TCRdb copy is limited to in-frame clones, with some not included. Counted here are about 710,000 clones, over 12% occurring once; the ten biggest clones make up approximately 0.043%. The study, taken as a whole, reports: TCRB CDR3s were moderately but significantly shorter in Type 1 diabetes patients in all four CD4+ subsets.

These TCRs are of unknown antigen specificity. Sequencing was done on a sample of naive CD4+ T cells from blood. The origin of the receptors is a man aged 18-30 years with type 1 diabetes.

This clone was observed a handful of times. V is TRBV14 and J is TRBJ2-5, with a weak D call TRBD1 (5 bases). The CDR3 extends over 14 amino acids. CDR1 and CDR2 (germline): SGHDN, FVKESK. The V end was cut by 4 bases, the J end by 3 bases, with 12 bases between. CDR3 amino acids: CASSRSPTEETQYF. CDR3 bases: TGTGCCAGCAGCCGGAGCCCGACAGAAGAGACCCAGTACTTC.

This chain connects TRBV4-2 to TRBJ2-1; 10 bases line up with TRBD2. Germline CDR1 LGHNA, CDR2 YNFKEQ. CDR3 size: 15 residues. After removal of 1 base from V and 4 bases from J, the junction contained 1 base not matched to a gene. CDR3 nucleotides: TGTGCCAGCAGCCAAGGGACTAGCGGTTACAATGAGCAGTTCTTC. This sequence encodes CASSQGTSGYNEQFF.

In this sample, this clone turned up a few times. The V gene is TRBV30, the J gene TRBJ1-2; D might be TRBD1 (5 bases). Trimming removed 3 bases at V and 8 bases at J, with 13 bases between. The CDR3 spans 12 residues. Looked up from germline, CDR1 is GTSNPN and CDR2 is SVGIG (reference sequence). Written as DNA, the CDR3 is TGTGCCTGGAGCCCTGGGGGGGTCGGCTACACCTTC. Translating gives CAWSPGGVGYTF. Using reference TRBV30 and TRBJ1-2 for the parts outside the CDR3, the full variable domain is SQTIHQWPATLVQPVGSPLSLECTVEGTSNPNLYWYRQAAGRGLQLLFYSVGIGQISSEVPQNLSASRPQDRQFILSSKKLLLSDSGFYLCAWSPGGVGYTFGSGTRLTVV.

This clone appeared a few times. The V and J genes are TRBV5-1 and TRBJ2-7; TRBD2 might be the D (5 bases). V was cut by 3 bases and J by 2 bases, with 15 bases left in between. This CDR3 comprises 15 residues. Germline-derived CDR1 and CDR2 are SGHRS and YFSETQ. The CDR3 loop is CASSSMTTITYEQYF. The CDR3 region has the DNA TGCGCCAGCAGCTCAATGACTACTATAACCTACGAGCAGTACTTC.

The V gene is TRBV30, the J gene TRBJ2-3; D is ambiguous. The CDR3 covers 11 residues. Trimming stripped 8 bases from V and 6 bases from J, with 12 bases between. The germline CDR1 and CDR2 sequences are GTSNPN and SVGIG (reference sequence). Written as DNA, the CDR3 is TGTGCCGGCCACTTTGGGGATACGCAGTATTTT. It codes for CAGHFGDTQYF.

J is TRBJ2-5 and V is TRBV7-2; D is perhaps TRBD1 or TRBD2 (6 bases each). CDR3 size: 14 residues. Per the germline V gene, CDR1 is SGHTA and CDR2 is FQGNSA. V was shortened by 0 bases and J by 5 bases, with 10 bases between the two germline ends. CDR3 sequence reads: CASSLAGGLETQYF. CDR3 nucleotides: TGTGCCAGCAGCTTAGCTGGGGGGCTTGAGACCCAGTACTTC.

This clone occurred a few times. The rearrangement uses TRBV5-1 and TRBJ2-1, with 7 bases aligning to TRBD1. Trimming removed 2 bases from V and 0 bases from J; junction bases left unmatched: 2. The CDR3 totals 15 residues. CDR1 and CDR2 from the germline V gene are SGHRS and YFSETQ. In nucleotides, the CDR3 is TGCGCCAGCAGCTTACAGGGGAACTCCTACAATGAGCAGTTCTTC. Residues: CASSLQGNSYNEQFF.

The chain links TRBV7-2 to TRBJ1-5; D is unresolved. The germline V gene encodes CDR1 SGHTA and CDR2 FQGNSA. The CDR3 is made up of 13 amino acids. V lost 5 bases and J 8 bases, leaving 13 bases between the germline ends. In DNA, the CDR3 is TGTGCCAGCAGCCAAAGCCGCATGAAGCCCCAGCATTTT. This translates into CASSQSRMKPQHF.

The chain employs TRBV4-1 and TRBJ1-5, with D unclear. V was trimmed by 4 bases and J by 11 bases, leaving 24 bases between them. Per the germline V gene, CDR1 is MGHRA and CDR2 is YSYEKL. The CDR3 length is 16 residues. The CDR3 DNA sequence: TGCGCCAGCAGCCCCACGTACCCAGGTGCCCACGGCGCCCAGCATTTT. This encodes CASSPTYPGAHGAQHF.

The V call is TRBV7-2, the J call TRBJ2-3; the D gene is possibly TRBD2 (6 bases). V lost 2 bases and J 1 base, leaving 16 bases between the germline ends. The CDR3 is made up of 17 amino acids. CDR1 and CDR2 from the germline V gene are SGHTA and FQGNSA. The CDR3 sequence: CASSLPNAGKRTDTQYF. CDR3 coding DNA: TGTGCCAGCAGCTTACCAAACGCGGGGAAGCGCACAGATACGCAGTATTTT.

This chain connects TRBV2 to TRBJ1-1; TRBD1 matches 8 bases. Germline trimming cut 6 bases from V and 4 bases from J; bases unmatched to any gene: 7. This CDR3 region has 14 residues. Germline CDR1 is SNHLY and CDR2 is FYNNEI. CDR3 bases: TGTGCCAGCAGACCAGGGGGCTCGAGCACTGAAGCTTTCTTT. This codes for CASRPGGSSTEAFF.

This rearrangement joins TRBV30 to TRBJ1-3, with a possible D match to TRBD1 (6 bases). This CDR3 has 15 residues. Trimming removed 8 bases from V and 3 bases from J, with 20 bases in between. Germline CDR1 and CDR2: GTSNPN and SVGIG (reference sequence). The CDR3 nucleotides read TGTGCCGCCAGCGAGGGGGGGCTATATGGAAACACCATATATTTT. Its translation: CAASEGGLYGNTIYF.

This clone has a handful of counts. The chain carries TRBV7-8 and TRBJ2-6; D is unresolved. From germline, CDR1 is SGHVS and CDR2 FQNEAQ. Trimming removed 11 bases from V and 0 bases from J, with 11 bases in between. The CDR3 totals 14 residues. The CDR3 reads CAGQRLSGANVLTF. CDR3 nucleotide sequence: TGTGCCGGCCAGAGACTCTCTGGGGCCAACGTCCTGACTTTC.

This chain uses TRBV9 with TRBJ2-1; D is perhaps TRBD2 (6 bases). The CDR3 runs 14 residues. CDR1 and CDR2 from the germline V gene are SGDLS and YYNGEE. The V end lost 0 bases, the J end lost 3 bases, and 7 bases lay between the germline ends. The CDR3 protein is CASSVVSGYNEQFF. CDR3 nucleotides: TGTGCCAGCAGCGTAGTTAGCGGCTACAATGAGCAGTTCTTC.

This clone was observed a handful of times. The CDR3 reads CASSSIGDWATNEKLFF. CDR3 DNA sequence: TGCGCCAGCAGCTCCATCGGGGATTGGGCAACTAATGAAAAACTGTTTTTT. The chain is built from TRBV5-1 and TRBJ1-4; unclear D gene. V was trimmed by 3 bases and J by 0 bases, leaving 15 bases between them. CDR1 is SGHRS, CDR2 YFSETQ, per germline. The CDR3 spans 17 residues.

This clone has more than one count but fewer than ten. The V and J genes are TRBV2 and TRBJ2-2; the D gene is possibly TRBD1 (5 bases). The CDR3 runs 14 residues. Germline assignment: CDR1 SNHLY and CDR2 FYNNEI. V was clipped by 6 bases and J by 5 bases, with 13 bases between them. CDR3 nucleotides: TGTGCCAGCAGGACAGACCGCCAAACCGGGGAGCTGTTTTTT. This sequence encodes CASRTDRQTGELFF.

The V and J genes are TRBV10-3 and TRBJ2-1; either TRBD1 or TRBD2 may fit D (5 bases each). Germline V gene data show CDR1 as ENHRY and CDR2 as SYGVKD. CDR3 length: 14 residues. The V gene lost 7 bases and the J gene lost 5 bases, with 15 bases spanning the gap. CDR3 nucleotides: TGTGCCATCACCAGACGGCAGGGAGACAATGAGCAGTTCTTC. This gives the protein CAITRRQGDNEQFF.

This clone was detected only a few times. The V gene is TRBV7-9, the J gene TRBJ2-3; D is unresolved. V lost 6 bases, J lost 0 bases, and 7 bases lay in between. This CDR3 comprises 13 residues. Germline V CDR1 and CDR2: SEHNR, FQNEAQ (reference sequence). In nucleotides, the CDR3 is TGTGCCAGCAGGACGGAGAGCACAGATACGCAGTATTTT. Residues: CASRTESTDTQYF.

This clone turned up a few times. The chain employs TRBV9 and TRBJ2-4; tentatively, D is TRBD2 (5 bases). The V end lost 0 bases, the J end lost 8 bases, and 15 bases lay between the germline ends. The germline gives CDR1 SGDLS, CDR2 YYNGEE. The CDR3 sequence is 15 residues long. The CDR3 region is CASSVGTPLKDIQYF. The DNA for the CDR3 is TGTGCCAGCAGCGTAGGGACTCCCTTGAAGGACATTCAGTACTTC.

This clone was seen a handful of times. V usage is TRBV6-5 and J usage is TRBJ2-5; D is possibly TRBD1 or TRBD2 (5 bases each). Germline-derived CDR1 and CDR2 are MNHEY and SVGAGI. Trimming removed 7 bases from V and 2 bases from J, with 17 bases in between. The CDR3 runs 15 residues. CDR3 nucleotide sequence: TGTGCCAGCACTCTCCGGGGCAGCCCACAAGAGACCCAGTACTTC. Its translation is CASTLRGSPQETQYF.

Only a few counts were recorded for this clone. This chain uses TRBV28 with TRBJ2-3; 9 bases fit TRBD1. Germline trimming cut 5 bases from V and 3 bases from J; bases unmatched to any gene: 9. CDR3 size: 16 residues. CDR1 is MDHEN, CDR2 SYDVKM, per germline. In DNA, the CDR3 is TGTGCCAGCAGTACAACCGGGACAGGGCTTACAGATACGCAGTATTTT. This sequence encodes CASSTTGTGLTDTQYF.